A single T cell receptor beta chain is shown here with its context. Its antigen is still unknown. This sample was taken from a study of cytomegalovirus exposure and HLA in healthy donors. Study in general: As released early, the data held 70 million to 100 million unique TCRs from HLA-typed donors. Findings of the study overall: One cluster of highly shared sequence variants probably arose as a sequencing artifact. Donors belonging to an Asian-associated ancestry cluster reportedly showed fewer N-insertions in productive TCRs than the roughly 700-donor mean, according to what a later analysis found. Later on, a genetic analysis was performed. It linked a missense variant in DCLRE1C with V- and J-gene trimming of TCR beta.

13 Jbeta primers and 60 Vbeta primers were used for the PCR. Here immunoSEQ multiplex PCR was the method, and the copy in TCRdb shows in-frame clones only, minus some. The sample shows roughly 120,000 clones, about four fifths of them seen only once. Germline trimming cut 6 bases from V and 8 bases from J; bases unmatched to any gene: 6. Germline CDR1 reads MNHEY; CDR2 reads SMNVEV (reference sequence). This CDR3 is 14 amino acids long. Sequencing was done on a sample of PBMCs. The TCR comes from a male donor in good health and CMV-seropositive. This rearrangement joins TRBV27 to TRBJ1-4; 10 bases agree with TRBD1. The CDR3 DNA is TGTGCCAGCAGACCTTGGGACAGGGGAGAAAAACTGTTTTTT. This encodes CASRPWDRGEKLFF.